This TCR beta chain appears in the sequencing data of a study of cytomegalovirus exposure and HLA in healthy donors. Study as a whole: Around 85 million unique TCR sequences came from HLA-typed donors in an early release.

Points on this clone: Its antigen is not known.

Points from the study as a whole: The classifier reportedly diagnosed cytomegalovirus status with high sensitivity and specificity. V- and J-gene trimming of TCR beta was linked (in a later analysis) to a missense DCLRE1C variant.

The CDR3 has 14 amino acids. Germline trimming cut 5 bases from V and 10 bases from J; bases unmatched to any gene: 8. Germline CDR1 is SGHNT and CDR2 is YENEEA. It was with 60 Vbeta and 13 Jbeta primers that the PCR ran. Using immunoSEQ multiplex PCR, the repertoire was profiled, and TCRdb retains in-frame clones only, with some absent. The sample has over 200,000 clones, over 65% seen once; the top ten hold over 1%. The TCR was taken from a human donor in good health. The chain recombines TRBV11-3 with TRBJ2-1, with TRBD2 identical over 10 bases. The sample comprised PBMCs. The CDR3 bases are TGTGCCAGCAGCCTACTAGCGGGAACGGGAGAGCAGTTCTTC. Translated, it gives CASSLLAGTGEQFF.